This record looks at one TCR beta chain sequence and its context. The sample comes from a study of OX40 agonist ivuxolimab in advanced cancers. Overall study context: Partial responses were seen in three patients, one with hepatocellular carcinoma and two with cutaneous melanoma.

Clones were sequenced by immunoSEQ multiplex PCR, and TCRdb holds only the in-frame ones, with some missing. The sample carries 74,000 or so clones, more than 70% recorded once. The CDR3 length is 11 residues. Material: CD4+ or CD8+ T cells sorted from blood, obtained in a trial of the OX40 agonist ivuxolimab. The chain has TRBV21-1 and TRBJ1-4. TRBV21-1 is a pseudogene segment. This receptor was taken from an adult with an advanced solid tumor such as melanoma, head and neck, liver or kidney cancer. The chain's CDR3 is CASSKDEKLFF. The CDR3 DNA is TGTGCCAGCAGCAAAGATGAAAAACTGTTTTTT.